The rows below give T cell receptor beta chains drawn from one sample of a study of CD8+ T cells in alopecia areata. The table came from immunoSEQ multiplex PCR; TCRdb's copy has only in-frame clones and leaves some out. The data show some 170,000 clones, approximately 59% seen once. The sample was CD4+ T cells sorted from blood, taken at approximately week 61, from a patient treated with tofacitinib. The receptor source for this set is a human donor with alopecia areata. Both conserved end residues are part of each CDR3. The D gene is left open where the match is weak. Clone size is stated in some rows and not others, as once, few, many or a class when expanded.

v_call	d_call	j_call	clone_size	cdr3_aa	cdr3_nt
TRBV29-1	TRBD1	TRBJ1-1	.	CSVDGQGITEAFF	TGCAGCGTTGATGGACAGGGGATAACTGAAGCTTTCTTT
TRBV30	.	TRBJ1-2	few	CAWSDRVGYTF	TGTGCCTGGAGTGACAGGGTTGGCTACACCTTC
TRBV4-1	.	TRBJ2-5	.	CASSQDPQRVETQYF	TGCGCCAGCAGCCAAGATCCTCAGAGGGTGGAGACCCAGTACTTC
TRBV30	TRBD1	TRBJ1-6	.	CACTETGASSPLHF	TGTGCCTGTACGGAAACAGGGGCGTCTTCACCCCTCCACTTT
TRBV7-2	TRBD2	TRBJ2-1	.	CASSLLASGGGEQFF	TGTGCCAGCAGCTTATTGGCTAGCGGGGGCGGTGAGCAGTTCTTC
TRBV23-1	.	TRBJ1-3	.	CASSPPPGTGNTIYF	TGCGCCAGCAGCCCCCCTCCGGGGACCGGAAACACCATATATTTT
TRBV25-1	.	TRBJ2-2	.	CASSDTNTGELFF	TGTGCCAGCAGTGATACAAACACCGGGGAGCTGTTTTTT
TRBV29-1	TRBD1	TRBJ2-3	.	CSETGGIRGF	TGCAGCGAGACAGGGGGCATCAGGGGTTTT
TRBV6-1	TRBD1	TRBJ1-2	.	CASRAGQGGGYTF	TGTGCCAGCAGAGCGGGACAGGGAGGGGGCTACACCTTC
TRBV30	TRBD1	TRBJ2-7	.	CAWSETGRANEQYF	TGTGCCTGGAGCGAGACAGGGCGCGCGAACGAGCAGTACTTC
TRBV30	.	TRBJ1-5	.	CAWNQGPNQPQHF	TGTGCCTGGAATCAGGGCCCAAATCAGCCCCAGCATTTT
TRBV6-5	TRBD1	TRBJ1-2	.	CASRLDRVVDGYTF	TGTGCCAGCAGACTGGACAGGGTTGTTGATGGCTACACCTTC
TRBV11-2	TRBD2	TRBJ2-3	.	CASRTATLAGSSYDTQYF	TGTGCCAGCCGGACCGCAACCCTAGCGGGGTCCTCATACGATACGCAGTATTTT
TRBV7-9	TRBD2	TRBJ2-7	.	CASSLVRTSGEYEQYF	TGTGCCAGCAGCTTAGTCCGGACTAGCGGGGAATACGAGCAGTACTTC
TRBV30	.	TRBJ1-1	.	CAWQGSAEAFF	TGTGCCTGGCAGGGTTCGGCTGAAGCTTTCTTT
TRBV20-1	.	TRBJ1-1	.	CSANVGPEAFF	TGCAGTGCTAACGTGGGGCCTGAAGCTTTCTTT
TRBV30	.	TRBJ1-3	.	CAWSWASSGNTIYF	TGTGCCTGGAGTTGGGCGAGCTCTGGAAACACCATATATTTT
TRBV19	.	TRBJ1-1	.	CASMRGRNTEAFF	TGTGCCAGTATGCGGGGGCGGAACACTGAAGCTTTCTTT
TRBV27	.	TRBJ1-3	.	CASSLRRGSGNTIYF	TGTGCCAGCAGTTTGCGGAGGGGATCTGGAAACACCATATATTTT
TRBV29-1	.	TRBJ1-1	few	CIAGGGPNTEAFF	TGCATCGCCGGCGGGGGACCGAACACTGAAGCTTTCTTT
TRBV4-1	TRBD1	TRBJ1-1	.	CASSPGGRTMNTEAFF	TGCGCCAGCAGCCCAGGGGGGAGGACTATGAACACTGAAGCTTTCTTT
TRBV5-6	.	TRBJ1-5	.	CASTRSGQPQHF	TGTGCCAGCACCAGATCTGGGCAGCCCCAGCATTTT
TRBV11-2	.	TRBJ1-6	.	CASSLDPSWVSPLHF	TGTGCCAGCAGCTTAGACCCCTCATGGGTTTCACCCCTCCACTTT
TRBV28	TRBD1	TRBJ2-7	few	CASSVQQGLSYEQYF	TGTGCCAGCAGCGTACAACAGGGGCTCTCCTACGAGCAGTACTTC
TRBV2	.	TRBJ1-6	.	CASSEAKGAYNSPLHF	TGTGCCAGCAGTGAAGCGAAAGGCGCCTATAATTCACCCCTCCACTTT
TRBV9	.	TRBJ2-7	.	CASSVVDSSYEQYF	TGTGCCAGCAGCGTAGTGGACAGCTCCTACGAGCAGTACTTC